Shown below are 14 T cell receptor beta chains from a single sample sequenced in a study of shared clonotypes between healthy human individuals. This table comes from immunoSEQ multiplex PCR, and its TCRdb copy is limited to in-frame clones, with some not included. The sample consists of around 2,000,000 clones, roughly 94% of them appearing once. Selected positively for CCR7 and CD45RO-negative, naive CD8 cells excluded terminally differentiated effector memory CD45RA+ cells. The sequenced sample consisted of naive CD8+ T cells sorted from blood. The source of these receptors is a young man in good health.

This clone is a singleton in its sample. The rearrangement uses TRBV29-1 and TRBJ2-2, with D possibly being TRBD1 (6 bases). This CDR3 is built from 13 residues. Trimming pared 4 bases from V and 4 bases from J, leaving 10 bases between. Germline assignment: CDR1 SQVTM and CDR2 ANQGSEA. The CDR3 reads CSVVGGSTGELFF. DNA for the CDR3: TGCAGCGTTGTAGGGGGATCCACCGGGGAGCTGTTTTTT.

As for this clone: The same CDR3 arises from other DNA sequences in this sample as well. The rearrangement links TRBV7-2 to TRBJ1-1; D is perhaps TRBD1 (6 bases). Germline V gene lookup returns CDR1 SGHTA and CDR2 FQGNSA. The V gene lost 5 bases and the J gene lost 1 base, with 8 bases spanning the gap. This CDR3 comprises 13 residues. DNA for the CDR3: TGTGCCAGCAGCCTGGGACAGAACACTGAAGCTTTCTTT. Protein product: CASSLGQNTEAFF.

V usage is TRBV7-6 and J usage is TRBJ2-2; 9 bases are a match to TRBD2. The junction had 10 bases not matched to a gene; V was cut back by 1 base and J by 1 base. The CDR3 totals 19 residues. Germline V gene lookup returns CDR1 SGHVS and CDR2 FNYEAQ. Written as DNA, the CDR3 is TGTGCCAGCAGCTTAGAGGCTGCTAGCGGGATATTGAACACCGGGGAGCTGTTTTTT. Translated, it gives CASSLEAASGILNTGELFF.

The V gene is TRBV5-1, the J gene TRBJ2-7; possible D gene TRBD2, 7 bases. V was trimmed by 0 bases and J by 0 bases, leaving 13 bases between them. The CDR3 loop spans 16 amino acids. The germline V gene encodes CDR1 SGHRS and CDR2 YFSETQ. DNA for the CDR3: TGCGCCAGCAGCTTGGATGGGGGGGCCGCCTCCTACGAGCAGTACTTC. Protein product: CASSLDGGAASYEQYF.

Comment on this clone: Different DNA sequences within this sample yield the same CDR3. The chain employs TRBV5-6 and TRBJ2-7, with TRBD1 matching 9 bases. This CDR3 is 15 amino acids long. The germline V gene encodes CDR1 SGHDT and CDR2 YYEEEE. V trimming: 0 bases; J trimming: 1 base; junction bases outside the gene matches: 2. The CDR3 coding sequence is TGTGCCAGCAGCTTGGGCGGGACAGGGTCCTACGAGCAGTACTTC. It translates to CASSLGGTGSYEQYF. Drawing the rest from reference TRBV5-6 and TRBJ2-7, the complete variable domain is DAGVTQSPTHLIKTRGQQVTLRCSPKSGHDTVSWYQQALGQGPQFIFQYYEEEERQRGNFPDRFSGHQFPNYSSELNVNALLLGDSALYLCASSLGGTGSYEQYFGPGTRLTVT.

The chain employs TRBV13 and TRBJ1-2; D might be TRBD1 (6 bases). V was shortened by 0 bases and J by 8 bases, with 16 bases between the two germline ends. CDR1 PRHDT and CDR2 FYEKMQ come from the germline V gene (reference sequence). The length of the CDR3 is 15 residues. As DNA, the CDR3 is TGTGCCAGCAGCTTAGGCCTGGAGGGGGACTGGGGCTACACCTTC. Residues: CASSLGLEGDWGYTF.

The chain employs TRBV10-1 and TRBJ1-4, with D uncertain. This CDR3 has 14 amino acids. Germline lookup yields CDR1 WNHNN and CDR2 SYGVQD (reference sequence). Trimming removed 10 bases from V and 0 bases from J, with 12 bases in between. The CDR3 spells CANTVRATNEKLFF. The CDR3 nucleotides are TGCGCCAATACCGTACGAGCAACTAATGAAAAACTGTTTTTT.

This clone occurred once. This sequence joins TRBV19 and TRBJ2-2; a possible D gene is TRBD2 (5 bases). The length of the CDR3 is 16 residues. Trimming removed 3 bases at V and 0 bases at J, with 11 bases between. CDR1 LNHDA and CDR2 SQIVND come from the germline V gene (reference sequence). The CDR3 DNA reads TGTGCCAGTAGTATGCGTGTACTAGCGAACACCGGGGAGCTGTTTTTT. Its translation: CASSMRVLANTGELFF.

The rearrangement joins TRBV5-6 to TRBJ1-2; D is possibly TRBD1 (5 bases). There are 16 residues in the CDR3. Per germline, CDR1 SGHDT and CDR2 YYEEEE. V lost 4 bases, J lost 2 bases, and 18 bases lay in between. CDR3: CASSLSGTAENYGYTF. The CDR3, as DNA: TGTGCCAGCAGCCTCTCAGGGACGGCGGAGAACTATGGCTACACCTTC.

The rearrangement uses TRBV6-5 and TRBJ2-7; tentatively, D is TRBD2 (5 bases). Trimming cost V 4 bases and J 5 bases, with 9 bases left between them. Germline CDR1 MNHEY, CDR2 SVGAGI. The CDR3 covers 12 residues. The chain's CDR3 is CASSFGGDEQYF. CDR3 bases: TGTGCCAGCAGTTTCGGAGGTGACGAGCAGTACTTC.

In DNA, the CDR3 is TGCGCCAGCAGTGAGCCGACAGGGTCCTACGAGCAGTACTTC. This gives the protein CASSEPTGSYEQYF. The V gene is TRBV10-2, the J gene TRBJ2-7; TRBD1 agrees at 7 bases. This CDR3 region has 14 residues. CDR1 is WSHSY and CDR2 is SAAADI in the germline V gene. J gave up 1 base and V 2 bases, and 2 bases lay outside the gene matches.

CDR3 bases: TGTGCCATCAGTGACCCGGTTCTCAATGAGCAGTTCTTC. As protein: CAISDPVLNEQFF. This chain uses TRBV10-3 with TRBJ2-1; D is undetermined. The CDR3 covers 13 residues. Deletions cut 3 bases from V and 6 bases from J, with 9 bases between. The germline V gene encodes CDR1 ENHRY and CDR2 SYGVKD.

The chain combines TRBV4-3 with TRBJ2-1, with 8 positions matching TRBD2. Germline V gene data show CDR1 as LGHNA and CDR2 as YSLEER. The length of the CDR3 is 18 residues. With 0 bases clipped from V and 3 bases from J, the junction kept 10 bases outside the gene matches. The CDR3 region has the DNA TGCGCCAGCAGCCAAGATCTTATTCATCGGGAGGGCTACAATGAGCAGTTCTTC. It codes for CASSQDLIHREGYNEQFF.

The chain uses TRBV28 and TRBJ1-6; 7 bases agree with TRBD1. CDR1 is MDHEN and CDR2 is SYDVKM in the germline V gene. The CDR3 runs 16 residues. Trimming took 3 bases from V and 10 from J; bases not matched to a gene: 12. The CDR3 spells CASSFRGGGANSPLHF. CDR3 DNA sequence: TGTGCCAGCAGTTTTAGGGGAGGGGGCGCAAACTCACCCCTCCACTTT.